Listed below are T cell receptor beta chains from one sample, sequenced in a study of blood T cells in healthy people across ages. Each CDR3 protein gets one entry after TCRdb re-called the 5' RACE reads with MiXCR. The sample lists some 1.8 million distinct CDR3 sequences; about 39% were seen once. The sample consisted of blood. The receptors originated from a human donor in good health. The CDR3 runs from the conserved cysteine through the conserved F or W. D genes are given only for firm matches. Some rows mark clone size as missing; the rest say once, few, many or name a class of expanded clone.

clone_size: few
v_call: TRBV11-2
j_call: TRBJ2-5
d_call: TRBD2
cdr3_nt: TGTGCCAGCAGACACCTAGCGGGGGGGCGTCGGGAGACCCAGTACTTC
cdr3_aa: CASRHLAGGRRETQYF

clone_size: .
v_call: TRBV29-1
j_call: TRBJ2-7
d_call: TRBD1
cdr3_nt: TGCAGCGTTGTTGGTACAGGGGCGGACGAGCAGTACTTC
cdr3_aa: CSVVGTGADEQYF

clone_size: once
v_call: TRBV20-1
j_call: TRBJ2-1
d_call: .
cdr3_nt: TGCAGTGTTCGAGGGGTGAGCTCCTACAATGAGCAGTTCTTC
cdr3_aa: CSVRGVSSYNEQFF

clone_size: few
v_call: TRBV29-1
j_call: TRBJ1-2
d_call: TRBD1
cdr3_nt: TGCAGCGTTGAATTGGACAGGGTGGCCTATGGCTACACCTTC
cdr3_aa: CSVELDRVAYGYTF

clone_size: .
v_call: TRBV7-2
j_call: TRBJ2-7
d_call: .
cdr3_nt: TGTGCCGGCAGCCCTAACCGCGCGGGATACGAGCAGTACTTC
cdr3_aa: CAGSPNRAGYEQYF

clone_size: .
v_call: TRBV19
j_call: TRBJ1-2
d_call: TRBD1
cdr3_nt: TGTGCCAGTAGTACTCTGACAGGGGAGGGCTATGGCTACACCTTC
cdr3_aa: CASSTLTGEGYGYTF

clone_size: .
v_call: TRBV29-1
j_call: TRBJ1-1
d_call: .
cdr3_nt: TGCAGCGTTGAACCTGTGGGGTACACTGAAGCCTTCTTT
cdr3_aa: CSVEPVGYTEAFF

clone_size: .
v_call: TRBV18
j_call: TRBJ2-7
d_call: .
cdr3_nt: TGTGCCAACTCACCACCCGAAAGCAAAAGCTCCTACGAGCAGTACTTC
cdr3_aa: CANSPPESKSSYEQYF

clone_size: .
v_call: TRBV4-2
j_call: TRBJ2-1
d_call: TRBD2
cdr3_nt: TGTGCCAGCAGCCAATCTTTACTAGCGGGGGGCTCCGCTAGCTCCTACAATGAGCAGTTCTTC
cdr3_aa: CASSQSLLAGGSASSYNEQFF

clone_size: .
v_call: TRBV12-3/TRBV12-4
j_call: TRBJ1-2
d_call: TRBD1
cdr3_nt: TGTGCCAGCCAGACAGGGCGGCACTATGGCTACACCTTC
cdr3_aa: CASQTGRHYGYTF

clone_size: few
v_call: TRBV4-1
j_call: TRBJ2-3
d_call: .
cdr3_nt: TGCGCCAGCAGCCAAGAGGGGCGTGGAGGCGCAGATACGCAGTATTTT
cdr3_aa: CASSQEGRGGADTQYF

clone_size: .
v_call: TRBV12-3/TRBV12-4
j_call: TRBJ2-5
d_call: TRBD2
cdr3_nt: TGTGCCAGCAGTTTAGAGATGTTAGCGGGGGGCCAAGAGACCCAGTACTTC
cdr3_aa: CASSLEMLAGGQETQYF

clone_size: .
v_call: TRBV5-1
j_call: TRBJ2-3
d_call: TRBD1
cdr3_nt: TGCGCCAGCGCTCGGACTTCTGCGGGGACAGGGAGGGATACGCAGTATTTT
cdr3_aa: CASARTSAGTGRDTQYF

clone_size: .
v_call: TRBV12-3/TRBV12-4
j_call: TRBJ1-1
d_call: .
cdr3_nt: TGTGCCAGCAGTTTACGGGTTTGGACTGAAGCTTTCTTT
cdr3_aa: CASSLRVWTEAFF

clone_size: .
v_call: TRBV6-2/TRBV6-3
j_call: TRBJ2-1
d_call: TRBD2
cdr3_nt: TGTGCCAGCAGTTACCCTATCCCGGGACTAGTCAATGAGCAGTTCTTC
cdr3_aa: CASSYPIPGLVNEQFF

clone_size: .
v_call: TRBV12-3/TRBV12-4
j_call: TRBJ1-2
d_call: TRBD1
cdr3_nt: TGTGCCAGCAGTCCCGGGACAGACACTTTTAGGGGAGAATTAAACTATGGCTACACCTTC
cdr3_aa: CASSPGTDTFRGELNYGYTF

clone_size: .
v_call: TRBV6-1
j_call: TRBJ2-2
d_call: .
cdr3_nt: TGTGCCAGCGAAGAGGGGCCAGGCGTCGGGGAGCTGTTTTTT
cdr3_aa: CASEEGPGVGELFF

clone_size: .
v_call: TRBV4-1
j_call: TRBJ1-4
d_call: .
cdr3_nt: TGCGCCAGCAGCCAATCTATGGGCGGTTCGAATGAAAAACTGTTTTTT
cdr3_aa: CASSQSMGGSNEKLFF

clone_size: once
v_call: TRBV7-9
j_call: TRBJ2-3
d_call: .
cdr3_nt: TGTGCCAGCAGCTTCGAGCGAGGAACAGATACGCAGTATTTT
cdr3_aa: CASSFERGTDTQYF

clone_size: .
v_call: TRBV7-9
j_call: TRBJ1-4
d_call: .
cdr3_nt: TGTGCCAGCAGCTTCGGCGGGAATGAAAAACTGTTTTTT
cdr3_aa: CASSFGGNEKLFF

clone_size: .
v_call: TRBV10-2
j_call: TRBJ1-6
d_call: .
cdr3_nt: TGCGCCAGCAGTGAATGGCAACTTGGAAGTTCACCCCTCCACTTT
cdr3_aa: CASSEWQLGSSPLHF

clone_size: few
v_call: TRBV6-2/TRBV6-3
j_call: TRBJ1-2
d_call: .
cdr3_nt: TGTGCCAGCAGTTACTCGCGTGGCTACACCTTC
cdr3_aa: CASSYSRGYTF

clone_size: .
v_call: TRBV9
j_call: TRBJ2-3
d_call: TRBD2
cdr3_nt: TGTGCCAGCAGCGTAGTAGCGGGGGGGCAAACAGATACGCAGTATTTT
cdr3_aa: CASSVVAGGQTDTQYF

clone_size: few
v_call: TRBV5-1
j_call: TRBJ1-2
d_call: TRBD1
cdr3_nt: TGCGCCAGCAGCTTAAGTCCGGCAGGGGGCCTTGGCTACACCTTC
cdr3_aa: CASSLSPAGGLGYTF

clone_size: few
v_call: TRBV11-2
j_call: TRBJ2-3
d_call: TRBD2
cdr3_nt: TGTGCCAGCAGCTCCACTAGCGCCAGCACAGATACGCAGTATTTT
cdr3_aa: CASSSTSASTDTQYF

clone_size: .
v_call: TRBV7-2
j_call: TRBJ2-1
d_call: TRBD1
cdr3_nt: TGTGCCAGCAGCTTTCCCACAGGGGGATCGAATGAGCAGTTCTTC
cdr3_aa: CASSFPTGGSNEQFF

clone_size: .
v_call: TRBV20-1
j_call: TRBJ2-7
d_call: TRBD1
cdr3_nt: TGCAGTGCTAGAGAGTGGACAGGCCAGAACTACGAGCAGTACTTC
cdr3_aa: CSAREWTGQNYEQYF

clone_size: few
v_call: TRBV15
j_call: TRBJ1-2
d_call: .
cdr3_nt: TGTGCCACCAGCAGAGATAAGGGGAGGAACTATGGCTACACCTTC
cdr3_aa: CATSRDKGRNYGYTF

clone_size: .
v_call: TRBV20-1
j_call: TRBJ2-3
d_call: TRBD2
cdr3_nt: TGCAGTGCTCACCGCGGGGGAGATACGCAGTATTTT
cdr3_aa: CSAHRGGDTQYF

clone_size: once
v_call: TRBV28
j_call: TRBJ2-4
d_call: .
cdr3_nt: TGTGCCAGCACCACCACAAACATTCAGTACTTC
cdr3_aa: CASTTTNIQYF

clone_size: .
v_call: TRBV6-6
j_call: TRBJ2-7
d_call: TRBD2
cdr3_nt: TGTGCCAGCAGCTCCACAACCACTAGCGTTGGGTCCTACGAGCAGTACTTC
cdr3_aa: CASSSTTTSVGSYEQYF

clone_size: few
v_call: TRBV7-9
j_call: TRBJ1-2
d_call: .
cdr3_nt: TGTGCCAGCAACCCCGTGGGGGGGGCATATGGCTACACCTTC
cdr3_aa: CASNPVGGAYGYTF

clone_size: .
v_call: TRBV29-1
j_call: TRBJ2-1
d_call: TRBD2
cdr3_nt: TGCAGCGTTCGGGGGAGGGCTAGCGGGGCCAGAGAGACCCAGTTCTTC
cdr3_aa: CSVRGRASGARETQFF

clone_size: .
v_call: TRBV4-1
j_call: TRBJ1-1
d_call: TRBD1
cdr3_nt: TGCGCCAGCAGCCAAAGACTAGGACAGGGGATGCGGTTTAACACTGAAGCTTTCTTT
cdr3_aa: CASSQRLGQGMRFNTEAFF

clone_size: .
v_call: TRBV7-8
j_call: TRBJ2-5
d_call: .
cdr3_nt: TGTGCCAGCAGCTTTACGGGTTTATCGATAGAAGAGACCCAGTACTTC
cdr3_aa: CASSFTGLSIEETQYF

clone_size: few
v_call: TRBV27
j_call: TRBJ2-7
d_call: .
cdr3_nt: TGTGCCAGCAGTTCAGCGGTCGACTACGAGCAGTACTTC
cdr3_aa: CASSSAVDYEQYF

clone_size: .
v_call: TRBV20-1
j_call: TRBJ2-7
d_call: .
cdr3_nt: TGCAGTGCTTCCAAGGCCCCGGAGTACGGGGGTGAAGTCGAGCAGTACTTC
cdr3_aa: CSASKAPEYGGEVEQYF

clone_size: .
v_call: TRBV5-6
j_call: TRBJ2-7
d_call: .
cdr3_nt: TGTGCCAGCAGCTATGAGCAGGGTCTCTCTCGCTACGAGCAGTACTTC
cdr3_aa: CASSYEQGLSRYEQYF

clone_size: .
v_call: TRBV7-8
j_call: TRBJ1-4
d_call: TRBD1
cdr3_nt: TGTGCCAGCAGCTTCACGGGACAGGATAGTTCGGGTGAAAAACTGTTTTTT
cdr3_aa: CASSFTGQDSSGEKLFF

clone_size: once
v_call: TRBV25-1
j_call: TRBJ2-7
d_call: .
cdr3_nt: TGTGCCAGCCGGGGTCCACTTAGCTCCTACGAGCAGTACTTC
cdr3_aa: CASRGPLSSYEQYF

clone_size: few
v_call: TRBV28
j_call: TRBJ2-1
d_call: .
cdr3_nt: TGTGCCAGCAGTTCGTACCCATCTTCTCGACTTCCCCGGCCCTCCTACAATGAGCAGTTCTTC
cdr3_aa: CASSSYPSSRLPRPSYNEQFF

clone_size: .
v_call: TRBV7-9
j_call: TRBJ1-2
d_call: TRBD1
cdr3_nt: TGTGCCAGCAGCTACGACAGGGGTTCGCTCGAGGGCTACACCTTC
cdr3_aa: CASSYDRGSLEGYTF

clone_size: .
v_call: TRBV5-1
j_call: TRBJ2-1
d_call: TRBD1
cdr3_nt: TGCGCCAGCAGGATCCATCCGGGACAGGGGGGAAAGACCGATGAGCAGTTCTTC
cdr3_aa: CASRIHPGQGGKTDEQFF

clone_size: few
v_call: TRBV20-1
j_call: TRBJ2-3
d_call: .
cdr3_nt: TGCAGTGCTAGAGATACCAGCGGTCTCACAGATACGCAGTATTTT
cdr3_aa: CSARDTSGLTDTQYF

clone_size: .
v_call: TRBV4-2
j_call: TRBJ2-3
d_call: .
cdr3_nt: TGTGCCAGCAGCCAAGGGAGAGTAGCGGTGAACACAGATACGCAGTATTTT
cdr3_aa: CASSQGRVAVNTDTQYF